The T cell receptor (beta chain) under discussion was sequenced for a study of regulatory T cells in long-lasting Graves disease. Assembly of TCR beta libraries relied on iRepertoire HTBI primers together with Arm-PCR of CDR3 regions. A single record per CDR3 protein comes from TCRdb applying MiXCR to the multiplex PCR reads. The sample includes some 450,000 distinct CDR3 sequences, 20% to 30% of them seen just once. Noted time point: persistent/refractory GD, antithyroid drugs over 5 years with positive TRAb. RNA extracted from PBMCs served as the sequencing template. Patients came through an endocrinology department, and that department was in Xi'an, China. The CDR3 is made up of 17 amino acids. Per the germline V gene, CDR1 is LGHDT and CDR2 is YNNKEL (reference sequence). Trimming cost V 1 base and J 3 bases; bases outside gene matches: 8. This clonotype was seen only a few times. What it recognizes is unknown.

General study points: Study was limited to peripheral blood, excluding thyroid tissue.

The sequence derives from a female donor with Graves disease. This rearrangement joins TRBV3-1 to TRBJ2-5; 10 positions match TRBD2. This specimen was peripheral blood mononuclear cells (PBMCs), taken when the disease was refractory, from a patient treated with antithyroid drugs. The CDR3, as DNA: TGTGCCAGCAGCCAAGCGGGACTAGCGTTAGGAGAAGAGACCCAGTACTTC. This sequence encodes CASSQAGLALGEETQYF.